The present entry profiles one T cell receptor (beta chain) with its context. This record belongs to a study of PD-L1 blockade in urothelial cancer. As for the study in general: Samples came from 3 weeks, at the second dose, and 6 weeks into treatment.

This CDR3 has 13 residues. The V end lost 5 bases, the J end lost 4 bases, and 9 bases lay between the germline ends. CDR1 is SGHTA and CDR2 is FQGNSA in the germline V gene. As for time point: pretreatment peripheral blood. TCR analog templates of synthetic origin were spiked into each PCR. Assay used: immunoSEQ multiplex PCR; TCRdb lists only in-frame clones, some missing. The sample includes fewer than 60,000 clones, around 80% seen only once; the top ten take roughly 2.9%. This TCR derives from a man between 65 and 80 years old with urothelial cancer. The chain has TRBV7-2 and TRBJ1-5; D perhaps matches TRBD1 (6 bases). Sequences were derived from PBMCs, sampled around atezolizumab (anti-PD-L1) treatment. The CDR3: CASSPGVNQPQHF. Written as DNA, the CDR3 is TGTGCCAGCAGCCCAGGGGTGAATCAGCCCCAGCATTTT.